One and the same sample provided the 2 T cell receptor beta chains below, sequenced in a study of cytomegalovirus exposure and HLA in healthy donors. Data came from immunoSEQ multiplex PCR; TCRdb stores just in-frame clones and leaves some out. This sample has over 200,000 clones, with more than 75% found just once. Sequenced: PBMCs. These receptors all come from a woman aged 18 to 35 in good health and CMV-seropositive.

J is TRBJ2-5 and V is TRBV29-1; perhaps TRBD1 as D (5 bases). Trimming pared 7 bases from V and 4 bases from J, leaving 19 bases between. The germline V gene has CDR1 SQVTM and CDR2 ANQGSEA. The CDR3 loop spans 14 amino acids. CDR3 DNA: TGCAGCGCCCCTTCCAGGGATGGGTCAGAGACCCAGTACTTC. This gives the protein CSAPSRDGSETQYF.

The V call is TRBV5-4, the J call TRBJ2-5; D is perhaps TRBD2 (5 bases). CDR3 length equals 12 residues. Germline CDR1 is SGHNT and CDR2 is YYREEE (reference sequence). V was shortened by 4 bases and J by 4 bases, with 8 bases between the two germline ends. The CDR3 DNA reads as TGTGCCAGCAGCCCCGCGGGAGAGACCCAGTACTTC. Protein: CASSPAGETQYF.